Presented here are 5 T cell receptor beta chains from one specimen sequenced in a study of blood T cell repertoires in COVID-19. Data came from immunoSEQ multiplex PCR; TCRdb stores just in-frame clones and leaves some out. Here the sample spans about 30,000 clones, roughly 94% being singletons. The sequencing sample was made of peripheral blood. These receptors were collected from a man aged 50 to 60 with active COVID-19.

The V gene is TRBV18, the J gene TRBJ2-3; TRBD2 is a possible D gene (5 bases). The CDR3 consists of 13 residues. V was cut by 4 bases and J by 2 bases, with 7 bases left in between. Germline CDR1 KGHSH, CDR2 LQKENI. The CDR3 here is CASSQGATDTQYF. For the CDR3, the DNA is TGTGCCAGCTCACAGGGAGCCACAGATACGCAGTATTTT.

The chain joins TRBV10-3 to TRBJ1-1, with 12 bases aligning to TRBD1. Trimming removed 11 bases from V and 7 bases from J; junction bases left unmatched: 11. Germline CDR1 and CDR2: ENHRY and SYGVKD. This CDR3 is built from 14 residues. The CDR3 region has the DNA TGTGCCGTCTCGGGACAGGGGGCAGTAGGTGAAGCTTTCTTT. This translates into CAVSGQGAVGEAFF.

This clone was picked up one time. The V call is TRBV5-8, the J call TRBJ2-7; no firm D call. This CDR3 comprises 13 residues. The V gene's germline CDR1 is SGHTS and CDR2 YDEGEE. Trimming took 1 base from V and 3 from J, leaving 8 bases between them. The CDR3 DNA reads as TGTGCCAGCAGCTTGAACAACCGCTACGAGCAGTACTTC. Translation: CASSLNNRYEQYF. The variable domain in full, with the rest retrieved from reference TRBV5-8 and TRBJ2-7, is EAGVTQSPTHLIKTRGQQATLRCSPISGHTSVYWYQQALGLGLQFLLWYDEGEERNRGNFPPRFSGRQFPNYSSELNVNALELEDSALYLCASSLNNRYEQYFGPGTRLTVT.

The gene calls are TRBV6-5 and TRBJ1-2; no definite D call. This CDR3 region has 15 residues. V was pared by 1 base and J by 0 bases, with 9 bases between. The germline V gene encodes CDR1 MNHEY and CDR2 SVGAGI. The CDR3 reads CASSYYPTTNYGYTF. In DNA, the CDR3 is TGTGCCAGCAGTTACTATCCGACAACTAACTATGGCTACACCTTC.

The gene calls are TRBV5-1 and TRBJ2-5; perhaps TRBD1 as D (5 bases). This CDR3 comprises 15 residues. The germline gives CDR1 SGHRS, CDR2 YFSETQ. With 1 base removed from V and 5 bases from J, the gap between germline ends came to 15 bases. The CDR3: CASSLQGHLGETQYF. In DNA, the CDR3 is TGCGCCAGCAGCTTGCAGGGCCACCTAGGGGAGACCCAGTACTTC.